The entry that follows covers one TCR beta chain sequence. This sample is drawn from a study of blood T cell repertoires in COVID-19. Study context: The United States, Italy and Spain were the sources of the acute and convalescent COVID-19 samples. PBMCs, B-cell-depleted T cells, or T cells provided the cDNA or gDNA that made up the material.

Germline values: CDR1 MNHEY, CDR2 SMNVEV (reference sequence). CDR3 length equals 12 residues. The ends were cut back, 9 bases at V and 4 bases at J, with 12 bases in the middle. As processed by the authors: Reference gene primer amplification gave estimated nucleated cell counts. TCRdb keeps only in-frame clones here, not all; method: immunoSEQ multiplex PCR. The DNA gave D and trimming, while V, J and clone size come from that table. This table holds some 15,000 clones, about 89% found once. This TCR was sampled from a woman between 70 and 85 years old in a cohort sampled during active or convalescent COVID-19. V gene TRBV27 combines with J gene TRBJ1-2, with TRBD1 as a possible D gene (6 bases). The sequencing input was peripheral blood. This chain's CDR3 is CASRGNSYGYTF. The DNA of the CDR3 is TGTGCCAGTAGGGGGAACAGCTATGGCTACACCTTC.